The clone carrying this T cell receptor (beta chain) was picked up many times. The antigen remains undetermined. This sample is part of a study of T cell repertoires in cytomegalovirus infection. Study-level information: Public TCR beta signatures marked donors with CMV infection and the matching HLA. Study-level results: Totalled public TCR beta family frequency picked out people who carried CMV plus the relevant HLA. In two of eight donors, the top clonotype was HLA-C-restricted CMV-specific.

With 4 bases removed from V and 5 bases from J, the gap between germline ends came to 14 bases. The CDR3 has 15 residues. Germline V lookup: CDR1 SNHLY, CDR2 FYNNEI. A single record per CDR3 protein comes from TCRdb applying MiXCR to the reads. The table lists more than 140,000 distinct CDR3 sequences, 5% to 6.5% of them singletons. Material for sequencing was PBMCs. The TCR comes from a human donor in good health (CMV status not recorded). Some clones in this sample may be carry-over from other donors' samples. The chain is built from TRBV2 and TRBJ2-2, with D perhaps TRBD1 (6 bases). CDR3 nucleotides: TGTGCCAGCAGTGTTCAGGGGAGCTCGACCGGGGAGCTGTTTTTT. Encoded protein: CASSVQGSSTGELFF.